The 8 T cell receptor beta chains in this list originate from one sample, sequenced in a study of blood T cell repertoires in COVID-19. Some clones are missing from TCRdb's copy, which holds only in-frame ones; the method was immunoSEQ multiplex PCR. In the table there are more than 150,000 clones, over 70% of which are singletons. Sequenced input: peripheral blood. The receptors were sampled from a woman aged 55-69 years with acute or convalescent COVID-19.

In this sample, this clone turned up a few times. The CDR3 here is CASSERQGYYGYTF. The DNA of the CDR3 is TGTGCCAGCAGTGAACGGCAGGGGTACTATGGCTACACCTTC. V is TRBV2 and J is TRBJ1-2; TRBD1 is a possible D gene (6 bases). Trimming removed 2 bases at V and 3 bases at J, with 10 bases between. Germline lookup yields CDR1 SNHLY and CDR2 FYNNEI. The CDR3 is 14 amino acids.

This clone showed up just a few times. This chain joins TRBV2 and TRBJ1-6; no clear D. Per germline, CDR1 SNHLY and CDR2 FYNNEI. With 4 bases removed from V and 7 bases from J, the gap between germline ends came to 14 bases. The CDR3 is 15 amino acids. The CDR3, as DNA: TGTGCCAGCAGTGCCGGCGGGGTAGGAAATTCACCCCTCCACTTT. Its translation: CASSAGGVGNSPLHF.

The sample holds a few counts of this clone. The V call is TRBV25-1, the J call TRBJ2-5; 8 bases map to TRBD1. After removal of 4 bases from V and 1 base from J, the junction contained 11 bases not matched to a gene. The CDR3 is 17 amino acids. The germline V gene has CDR1 MGHDK and CDR2 SYGVNS. CDR3 in amino acids: CASSGGVRTGTQETQYF. The DNA for the CDR3 is TGTGCCAGCAGTGGGGGGGTCAGGACAGGGACCCAAGAGACCCAGTACTTC.

This chain links TRBV11-2 with TRBJ1-1; a possible D gene is TRBD1 (6 bases). CDR1 and CDR2 from the germline V gene are SGHAT and FQNNGV. The CDR3 length is 17 residues. V was shortened by 0 bases and J by 4 bases, with 18 bases between the two germline ends. The CDR3 here is CASSLDRAGAGGTEAFF. DNA for the CDR3: TGTGCCAGCAGCTTAGATCGGGCAGGGGCTGGGGGCACTGAAGCTTTCTTT. The whole variable domain, filled in from reference TRBV11-2 and TRBJ1-1, reads EAGVAQSPRYKIIEKRQSVAFWCNPISGHATLYWYQQILGQGPKLLIQFQNNGVVDDSQLPKDRFSAERLKGVDSTLKIQPAKLEDSAVYLCASSLDRAGAGGTEAFFGQGTRLTVV.

This chain links TRBV2 with TRBJ2-2, with a possible D match to TRBD2 (6 bases). The CDR3 has 15 amino acids. Deletions cut 6 bases from V and 2 bases from J, with 13 bases between. In germline, CDR1 is SNHLY, CDR2 FYNNEI. Here the CDR3 DNA reads TGTGCCAGCAGGGCTAGCGCCTCTAACACCGGGGAGCTGTTTTTT. Encoded protein: CASRASASNTGELFF.

This clone was seen more than once but under ten times. This sequence joins TRBV6-5 and TRBJ1-6, with D possibly TRBD1 on 5 matching bases. This CDR3 comprises 16 residues. The V and J ends lost 4 bases and 2 bases respectively, with 12 bases between them. The germline gives CDR1 MNHEY, CDR2 SVGAGI. The CDR3 sequence: CASSSYRLPYNSPLHF. The CDR3 DNA reads TGTGCCAGCAGTTCCTACAGGCTCCCCTATAATTCACCCCTCCACTTT.

The chain links TRBV28 to TRBJ1-6; no definite D call. The CDR3 is 16 residues long. V was trimmed by 10 bases and J by 0 bases, leaving 16 bases between them. Germline V gene data show CDR1 as MDHEN and CDR2 as SYDVKM. The CDR3 sequence: CATSPEGHSYNSPLHF. In DNA, the CDR3 is TGTGCCACGTCCCCGGAGGGCCACTCCTATAATTCACCCCTCCACTTT.

The chain employs TRBV28 and TRBJ2-2; D is possibly TRBD1 (6 bases). CDR1 is MDHEN and CDR2 is SYDVKM in the germline V gene. The ends were cut back, 4 bases at V and 12 bases at J, with 15 bases in the middle. The CDR3 contains 13 residues. In nucleotides, the CDR3 is TGTGCCAGCAGTTCATCGACAGGCTCGAAGCTGTTTTTT. The encoded protein is CASSSSTGSKLFF.